A single sample is the source of the 2 T cell receptor beta chains below, sequenced in a study of cytomegalovirus exposure and HLA in healthy donors. 60 Vbeta and 13 Jbeta primers were used in PCR. The assay was immunoSEQ multiplex PCR, and TCRdb's table has in-frame clones only and misses some. The repertoire includes around 99,000 clones, approximately 76% of them detected once, and about 7.7% sits in the top ten. The sequencing input was PBMCs. These receptors all stem from a woman between 50 and 59 years old in good health and CMV-seropositive.

V gene TRBV23-1 combines with J gene TRBJ1-6; tentative D call: TRBD1 (5 bases). TRBV23-1 is labeled an ORF, and its function is uncertain. This CDR3 has 15 residues. V lost 2 bases, J lost 8 bases, and 13 bases lay in between. The CDR3, as DNA: TGCGCCAGCAGTCAAGGGGGGAAAGAGGATTCACCCCTCCACTTT. It translates to CASSQGGKEDSPLHF.

The gene calls are TRBV5-1 and TRBJ1-6; D possibly corresponds to TRBD1 (5 bases). The V and J ends lost 1 base and 8 bases respectively, with 10 bases between them. Per germline, CDR1 SGHRS and CDR2 YFSETQ. The CDR3 is 14 residues long. The DNA of the CDR3 is TGCGCCAGCAGCTTGTCGTCGGGGGATTCACCCCTCCACTTT. This codes for CASSLSSGDSPLHF.